This T cell receptor beta chain stems from a study of blood T cells in healthy people across ages. Study-level results: In these data, TCR beta diversity tracked strongly with naive T cell percentage.

CDR1 ENHRY and CDR2 SYGVKD come from the germline V gene. V gave up 4 bases and J gave up 5 bases, with 14 bases separating them. The CDR3 is made up of 14 amino acids. There were healthy Caucasian individuals from Russia, aged roughly 6 to 90, serving as donors. Total RNA extracted from each sample amounted to at least 5.5 micrograms. Comment on this clonotype: Its antigen remains unknown.

Primers used in a second PCR of roughly 6 to 11 cycles were a sample-barcoded 5' primer and a J-beta primer mix. Each CDR3 protein gets one entry after TCRdb re-called the 5' RACE reads with MiXCR. The table shows approximately 800,000 distinct CDR3 sequences, with around 68% occurring only once. The V call is TRBV10-3, the J call TRBJ1-2, with D perhaps matching TRBD1 (5 bases). Sequencing input: blood. This sequence originates from a young man in good health. CDR3 coding DNA: TGTGCCATCAGTGGGGACTGGCGCGATTATGGCTACACCTTC. It codes for CAISGDWRDYGYTF.